This TCR beta chain was sequenced during a study of cytomegalovirus exposure and HLA in healthy donors. The PCR contained 60 Vbeta and 13 Jbeta primers. Profiled with immunoSEQ multiplex PCR; TCRdb holds only in-frame clones, not every one. The sample contains around 170,000 clones, about 80% of which appear only once. Findings and limits, study-wide: A classifier reportedly called cytomegalovirus status with high sensitivity and specificity.

A note on this clone: Its antigen is undetermined.

The V gene's germline CDR1 is SGHVS and CDR2 FQNEAQ. V gave up 4 bases and J gave up 0 bases, with 16 bases separating them. This CDR3 is built from 16 residues. Source material: PBMCs. The chain couples TRBV7-8 to TRBJ2-7, with D possibly TRBD1 on 5 matching bases. The receptor comes from a woman aged 45-59 years in good health and CMV-seronegative. This CDR3 reads CASSYRSDINSYEQYF. The CDR3, as DNA: TGTGCCAGCAGCTACCGATCGGACATAAACTCCTACGAGCAGTACTTC.